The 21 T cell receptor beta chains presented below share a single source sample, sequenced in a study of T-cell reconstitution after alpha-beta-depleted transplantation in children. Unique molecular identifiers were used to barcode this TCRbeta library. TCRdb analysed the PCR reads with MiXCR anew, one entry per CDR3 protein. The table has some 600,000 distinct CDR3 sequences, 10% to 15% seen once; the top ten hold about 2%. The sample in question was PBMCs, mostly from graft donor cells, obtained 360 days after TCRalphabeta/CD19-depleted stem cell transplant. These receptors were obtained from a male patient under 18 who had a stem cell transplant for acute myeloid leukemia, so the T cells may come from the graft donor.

The CDR3 sequence is CASILAGEVTGELFF. The CDR3 DNA is TGTGCCAGCATCCTAGCGGGAGAGGTCACCGGGGAGCTGTTTTTT. V and J are TRBV2 and TRBJ2-2; the match to TRBD2 covers 10 bases. CDR1 is SNHLY, CDR2 FYNNEI, per germline. The CDR3 sequence is 15 residues long. The V gene end was trimmed by 7 bases and the J gene end by 4 bases; junction bases not matched to a gene: 6.

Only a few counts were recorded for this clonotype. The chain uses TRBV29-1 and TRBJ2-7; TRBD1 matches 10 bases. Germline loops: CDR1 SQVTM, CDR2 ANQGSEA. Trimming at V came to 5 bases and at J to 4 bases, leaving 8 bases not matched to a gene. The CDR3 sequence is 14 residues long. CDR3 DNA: TGCAGCGTTTTTTTGACAGGGGGCGCGTACGAGCAGTACTTC. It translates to CSVFLTGGAYEQYF.

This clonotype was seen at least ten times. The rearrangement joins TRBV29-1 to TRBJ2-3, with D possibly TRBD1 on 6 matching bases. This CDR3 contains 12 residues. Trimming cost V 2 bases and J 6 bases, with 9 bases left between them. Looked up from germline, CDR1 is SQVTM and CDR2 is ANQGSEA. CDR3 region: CSVESRGDTQYF. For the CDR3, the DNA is TGCAGCGTTGAAAGCAGGGGTGATACGCAGTATTTT.

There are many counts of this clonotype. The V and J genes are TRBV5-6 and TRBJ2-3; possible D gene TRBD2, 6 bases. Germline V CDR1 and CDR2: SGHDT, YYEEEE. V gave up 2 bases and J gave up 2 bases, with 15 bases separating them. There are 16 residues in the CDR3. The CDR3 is CASSFGIAAATDTQYF. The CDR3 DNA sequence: TGTGCCAGCAGCTTCGGAATAGCGGCAGCCACAGATACGCAGTATTTT. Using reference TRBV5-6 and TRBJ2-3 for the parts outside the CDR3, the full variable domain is DAGVTQSPTHLIKTRGQQVTLRCSPKSGHDTVSWYQQALGQGPQFIFQYYEEEERQRGNFPDRFSGHQFPNYSSELNVNALLLGDSALYLCASSFGIAAATDTQYFGPGTRLTVL.

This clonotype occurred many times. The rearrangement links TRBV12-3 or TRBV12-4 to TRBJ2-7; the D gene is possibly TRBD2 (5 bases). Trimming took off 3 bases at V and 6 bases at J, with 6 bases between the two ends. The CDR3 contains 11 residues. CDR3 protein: CASSLGSEQYF. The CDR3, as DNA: TGTGCCAGCAGTTTGGGGAGCGAGCAGTACTTC.

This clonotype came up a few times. The CDR3, as DNA: TGTGCCAGCAGTTTATCCTTGACGATCAATGAGCAGTTCTTC. It yields the protein CASSLSLTINEQFF. V usage is TRBV28 and J usage is TRBJ2-1; the D is unclear. Germline-derived CDR1 and CDR2 are MDHEN and SYDVKM. The CDR3 is made up of 14 amino acids. Deletions cut 1 base from V and 6 bases from J, with 10 bases between.

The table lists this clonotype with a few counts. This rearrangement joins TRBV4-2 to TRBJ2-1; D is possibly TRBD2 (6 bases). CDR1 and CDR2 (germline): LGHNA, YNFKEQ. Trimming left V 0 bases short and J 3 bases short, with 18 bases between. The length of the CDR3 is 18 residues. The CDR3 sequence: CASSQDRGTTYLYNEQFF. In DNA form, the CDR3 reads TGTGCCAGCAGCCAAGATCGGGGGACCACTTACCTCTACAATGAGCAGTTCTTC.

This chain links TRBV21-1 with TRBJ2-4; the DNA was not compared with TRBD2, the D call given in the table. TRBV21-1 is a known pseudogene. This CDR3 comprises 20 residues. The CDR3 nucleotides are TGTGCCAGCAGCAAAGAGGCCTGGACTAGCGGGAGTCAGGACTCAAACATTCAGTACTTC. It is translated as CASSKEAWTSGSQDSNIQYF.

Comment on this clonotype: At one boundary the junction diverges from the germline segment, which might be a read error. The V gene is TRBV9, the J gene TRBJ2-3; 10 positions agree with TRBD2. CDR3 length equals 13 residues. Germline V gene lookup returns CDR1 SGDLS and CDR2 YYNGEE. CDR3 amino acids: CASRAGGGDTQCF. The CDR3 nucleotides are TGTGCCAGCAGAGCGGGAGGGGGAGATACGCAGTGTTTT.

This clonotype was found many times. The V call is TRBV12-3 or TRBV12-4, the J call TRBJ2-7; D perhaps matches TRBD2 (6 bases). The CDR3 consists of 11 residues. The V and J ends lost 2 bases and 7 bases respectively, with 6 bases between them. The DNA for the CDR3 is TGTGCCAGCAGTTTACGGGAGGAGCAGTACTTC. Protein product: CASSLREEQYF.

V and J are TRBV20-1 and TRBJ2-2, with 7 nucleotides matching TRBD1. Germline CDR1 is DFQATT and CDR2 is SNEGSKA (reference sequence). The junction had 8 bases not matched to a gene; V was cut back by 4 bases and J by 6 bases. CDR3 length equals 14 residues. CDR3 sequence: CSATLTGYAGELFF. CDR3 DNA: TGCAGTGCTACATTGACAGGGTACGCCGGGGAGCTGTTTTTT.

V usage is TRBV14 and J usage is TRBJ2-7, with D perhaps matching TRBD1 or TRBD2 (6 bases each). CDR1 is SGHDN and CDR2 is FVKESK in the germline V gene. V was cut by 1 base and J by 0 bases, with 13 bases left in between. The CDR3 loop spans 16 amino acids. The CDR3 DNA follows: TGTGCCAGCAGCCAAGTTGGGGGGCTTAGCTCCTACGAGCAGTACTTC. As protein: CASSQVGGLSSYEQYF. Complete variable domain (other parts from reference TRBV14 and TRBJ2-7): EAGVTQFPSHSVIEKGQTVTLRCDPISGHDNLYWYRRVMGKEIKFLLHFVKESKQDESGMPNNRFLAERTGGTYSTLKVQPAELEDSGVYFCASSQVGGLSSYEQYFGPGTRLTVT.

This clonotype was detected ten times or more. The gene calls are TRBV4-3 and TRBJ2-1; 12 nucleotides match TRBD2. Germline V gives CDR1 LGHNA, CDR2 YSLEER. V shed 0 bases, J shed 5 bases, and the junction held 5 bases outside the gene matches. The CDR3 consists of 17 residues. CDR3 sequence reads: CASSQEPLAGGDNEQFF. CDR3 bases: TGCGCCAGCAGCCAAGAACCGCTAGCGGGAGGGGACAATGAGCAGTTCTTC.

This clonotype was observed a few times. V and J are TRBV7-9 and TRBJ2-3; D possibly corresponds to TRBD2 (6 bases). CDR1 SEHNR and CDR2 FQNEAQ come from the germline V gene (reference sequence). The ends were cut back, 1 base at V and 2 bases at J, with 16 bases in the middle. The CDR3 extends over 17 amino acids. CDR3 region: CASSLEWQRADTDTQYF. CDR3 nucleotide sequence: TGTGCCAGCAGCTTAGAGTGGCAGCGGGCGGACACAGATACGCAGTATTTT. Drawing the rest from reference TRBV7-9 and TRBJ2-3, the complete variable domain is DTGVSQNPRHKITKRGQNVTFRCDPISEHNRLYWYRQTLGQGPEFLTYFQNEAQLEKSRLLSDRFSAERPKGSFSTLEIQRTEQGDSAMYLCASSLEWQRADTDTQYFGPGTRLTVL.

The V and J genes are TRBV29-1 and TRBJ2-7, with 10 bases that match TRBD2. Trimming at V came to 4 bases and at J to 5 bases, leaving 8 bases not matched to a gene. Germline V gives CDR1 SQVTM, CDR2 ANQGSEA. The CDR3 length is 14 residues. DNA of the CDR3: TGCAGCGTTGTTCGGGCTAGCGGGAGTCACGAGCAGTACTTC. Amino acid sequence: CSVVRASGSHEQYF.

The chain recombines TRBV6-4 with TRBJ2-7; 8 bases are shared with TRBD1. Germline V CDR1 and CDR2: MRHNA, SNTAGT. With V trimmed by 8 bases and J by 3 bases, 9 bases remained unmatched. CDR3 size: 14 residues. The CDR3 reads CASCLHRGVYEQYF. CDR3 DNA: TGTGCCAGCTGTCTTCACAGGGGGGTCTACGAGCAGTACTTC.

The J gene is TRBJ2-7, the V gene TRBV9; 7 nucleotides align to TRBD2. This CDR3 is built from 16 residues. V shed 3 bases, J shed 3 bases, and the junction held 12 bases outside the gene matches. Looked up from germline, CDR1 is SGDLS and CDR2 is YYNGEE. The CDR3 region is CASSGPPGGSLYEQYF. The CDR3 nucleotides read TGTGCCAGCAGCGGCCCCCCTGGCGGGAGTCTCTACGAGCAGTACTTC.

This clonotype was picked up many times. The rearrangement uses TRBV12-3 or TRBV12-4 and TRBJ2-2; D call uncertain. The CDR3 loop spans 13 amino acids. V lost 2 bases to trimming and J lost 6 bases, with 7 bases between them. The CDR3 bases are TGTGCCAGCAGTTTATCTTGGCCCGGGGAGCTGTTTTTT. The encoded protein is CASSLSWPGELFF.

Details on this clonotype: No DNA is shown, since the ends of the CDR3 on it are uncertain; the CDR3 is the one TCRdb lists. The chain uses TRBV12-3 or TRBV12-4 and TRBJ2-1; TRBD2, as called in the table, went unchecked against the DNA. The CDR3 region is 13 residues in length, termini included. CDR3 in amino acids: CASSTSGGNEQFF.

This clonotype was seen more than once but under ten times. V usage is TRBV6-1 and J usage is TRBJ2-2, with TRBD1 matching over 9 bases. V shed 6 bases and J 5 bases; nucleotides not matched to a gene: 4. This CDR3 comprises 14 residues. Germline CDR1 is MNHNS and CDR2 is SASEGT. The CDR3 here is CASRGTGITGELFF. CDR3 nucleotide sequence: TGTGCCAGCAGGGGGACAGGGATTACCGGGGAGCTGTTTTTT.

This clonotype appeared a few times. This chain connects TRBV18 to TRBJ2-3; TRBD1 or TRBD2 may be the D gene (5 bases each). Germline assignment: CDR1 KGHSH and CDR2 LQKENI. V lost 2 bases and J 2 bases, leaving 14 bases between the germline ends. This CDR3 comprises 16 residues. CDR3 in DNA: TGTGCCAGCTCACCATTCCGGGGCAGCCTCACAGATACGCAGTATTTT. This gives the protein CASSPFRGSLTDTQYF.